Listed below are T cell receptor beta chains from one sample, sequenced in a study of T cell responses to AZD1222 COVID-19 vaccine. Profiling relied on immunoSEQ multiplex PCR, and the TCRdb table lists in-frame clones only, not all of them. Here the sample spans 100,000 or so clones, around 87% being singletons. Specimen: peripheral blood, collected 28 days after the second AZD1222 dose. These TCRs come from an adult who received the AZD1222 COVID-19 vaccine. Each CDR3 is given with its conserved first and last residue. The order of the fields is J gene, V gene, D gene, clone size, CDR3 DNA, CDR3 protein. D genes are given only for firm matches. Where a row states a size, it is once, few, many or the class of an expanded clone; other rows omit it.

TRBJ1-5 TRBV6-5 NA NA TGTGCCAGCACCCCGACAGGAGAACTTAATCAGCCCCAGCATTTT CASTPTGELNQPQHF
TRBJ1-5 TRBV19 TRBD1 NA TGTGCCAGTAGGTTCGGGACAGCAGAAAATCAGCCCCAGCATTTT CASRFGTAENQPQHF
TRBJ1-1 TRBV28 TRBD1 NA TGTGCCAGCAGCCTGACAGGGAGTTCGGCTGAAGCTTTCTTT CASSLTGSSAEAFF
TRBJ1-2 TRBV19 TRBD1 NA TGTGCCAGTAGTATGGTGGCAGGGGGCACCAGCTATGGCTACACCTTC CASSMVAGGTSYGYTF
TRBJ2-2 TRBV5-6 TRBD1 NA TGTGCCAGCAACCAGGGACAGGGGACCGGGGAGCTGTTTTTT CASNQGQGTGELFF
TRBJ2-7 TRBV7-9 NA once TGTGCCAGCAGCCCAGCACGGATGAGCTCCTACGAGCAGTACTTC CASSPARMSSYEQYF
TRBJ2-2 TRBV29-1 NA NA TGCAGCGTTGTGAACAGGCCCCCTAGCAACACCGGGGAGCTGTTTTTT CSVVNRPPSNTGELFF
TRBJ2-3 TRBV11-3 NA NA TGTGCCAGCAGCCCGCGGGACAGTCGAGATACGCAGTATTTT CASSPRDSRDTQYF
TRBJ2-1 TRBV5-4 TRBD2 many TGTGCCAGCAGCTTGACAGTGCCAGGGAGGGATGGTGAGCAGTTCTTC CASSLTVPGRDGEQFF
TRBJ1-2 TRBV27 TRBD1 NA TGTGCCAGCAGGGGTTGGGGACAGGGGGTAGGCAGCTACACCTTC CASRGWGQGVGSYTF
TRBJ1-4 TRBV9 TRBD1 NA TGTGCCAGCAGCGTTGCGGGACAGGGGGGTGAAAAACTGTTTTTT CASSVAGQGGEKLFF
TRBJ2-7 TRBV21-1 NA NA TGTGCCAGCAGCAAAGCCCTCCGGCTAGCGGGTAGGGGGGAGCAGTACTTC CASSKALRLAGRGEQYF
TRBJ2-3 TRBV5-1 TRBD2 NA TGCGCCAGCGCTAGCGGGGGGGTTAGCACAGATACGCAGTATTTT CASASGGVSTDTQYF
TRBJ1-2 TRBV7-9 NA NA TGTGCCAGCAGCCCCGGACGGGGATTAGGGGGGTTCTATGGCTACACCTTC CASSPGRGLGGFYGYTF
TRBJ2-3 TRBV9 NA NA TGTGCCAGCAGCGTTCAGGGCAGCACAGATACGCAGTATTTT CASSVQGSTDTQYF
TRBJ2-5 TRBV27 NA NA TGTGCCAGCAGTTTTCGGGGTCAGGAGACCCAGTACTTC CASSFRGQETQYF
TRBJ2-2 TRBV29-1 NA NA TGCAGCGTTGACAGCTCCACCGGGGAGCTGTTTTTT CSVDSSTGELFF
TRBJ2-7 TRBV21-1 NA NA TGTGCCAGCAGCACCCGCCCCCGGGACGTAGCCTACGAGCAGTACTTC CASSTRPRDVAYEQYF
TRBJ1-4 TRBV28 NA NA TGTGCCAGCAGGGGAAGGGAGAAATTCCGATTCAATGAAAAACTGTTTTTT CASRGREKFRFNEKLFF
TRBJ2-1 TRBV6-5 TRBD2 NA TGTGCCAGCAGTTACGAGATAGCGGGTCATGAGCAGTTCTTC CASSYEIAGHEQFF
TRBJ1-1 TRBV7-3 NA NA TGTGCCAGCAGCTTAACCAAGTACACTGAAGCTTTCTTT CASSLTKYTEAFF
TRBJ1-1 TRBV2 NA once TGTGCCAGCAGTACCCACGGGAGGGAGGCTGAAGCTTTCTTT CASSTHGREAEAFF
TRBJ2-2 TRBV11-3 NA NA TGTGCCAGCAGCTTAAGAGCAGGGGCCGGGGAGCTGTTTTTT CASSLRAGAGELFF
TRBJ2-5 TRBV7-2 NA NA TGTGCCAGCAGCCAGAGCCAGGTGACCAGAGAGACCCAGTACTTC CASSQSQVTRETQYF
TRBJ2-7 TRBV28 NA NA TGTGCCAGCAGTTTGGACCCTAATACTCGGGCCCACGAGCAGTACTTC CASSLDPNTRAHEQYF
TRBJ1-4 TRBV18 NA NA TGTGCCACCGCGGGGACCATGGATGAAAAACTGTTTTTT CATAGTMDEKLFF
TRBJ2-7 TRBV30 NA NA TGTGCCTGGAGTGTAATCTGGTCCGAGCAGTACTTC CAWSVIWSEQYF
TRBJ2-7 TRBV7-9 NA NA TGTGCCAGCAGCCTGGACCCAACCTCCTACGAGCAGTACTTC CASSLDPTSYEQYF
TRBJ2-1 TRBV13 TRBD2 NA TGTGCCAGCAGCTTAGGAGCGGGGGGCAATGAGCAGTTCTTC CASSLGAGGNEQFF
TRBJ2-7 TRBV27 TRBD1 few TGTGCCAGCAGTCTGGGACAGCCCAAACTTCCCTACGAGCAGTACTTC CASSLGQPKLPYEQYF
TRBJ2-5 TRBV6-5 NA once TGTGCCAGCAGCGGACAGATCCAAGAGACCCAGTACTTC CASSGQIQETQYF